The 14 T cell receptor beta chains listed next were all sequenced from one sample in a study of siplizumab effects on memory and regulatory T cells. The assay was immunoSEQ multiplex PCR, and TCRdb's table has in-frame clones only and misses some. The data show around 83,000 clones, approximately 90% seen once. Input material: CD4+ T cells sorted from blood. The receptors stem from a human donor in good health.

The chain employs TRBV27 and TRBJ2-5; possible D gene TRBD2, 5 bases. V was clipped by 3 bases and J by 4 bases, with 12 bases between them. Germline CDR1 MNHEY, CDR2 SMNVEV (reference sequence). The CDR3 contains 14 residues. CDR3 sequence (DNA): TGTGCCAGCAGTTTCTCTCGGGGAAGAGAGACCCAGTACTTC. This translates into CASSFSRGRETQYF.

The rearrangement uses TRBV18 and TRBJ1-5; 9 nucleotides agree with TRBD1. Per germline, CDR1 KGHSH and CDR2 LQKENI. J was trimmed by 0 bases and V by 8 bases; bases with no gene match: 20. The CDR3 has 20 residues. The chain's CDR3 is CASVTNFRDREEASNQPQHF. In nucleotides, the CDR3 is TGTGCCAGCGTTACGAACTTCCGGGACAGGGAGGAGGCTAGCAATCAGCCCCAGCATTTT. Using reference TRBV18 and TRBJ1-5 for the parts outside the CDR3, the full variable domain is NAGVMQNPRHLVRRRGQEARLRCSPMKGHSHVYWYRQLPEEGLKFMVYLQKENIIDESGMPKERFSAEFPKEGPSILRIQQVVRGDSAAYFCASVTNFRDREEASNQPQHFGDGTRLSIL.

The CDR3 DNA reads as TGTGCCAGCAGCCTGAGCTCAGATACGCAGTATTTT. As protein: CASSLSSDTQYF. The chain recombines TRBV7-2 with TRBJ2-3; D is ambiguous. CDR3 length: 12 amino acids. Germline CDR1 SGHTA, CDR2 FQGNSA. V was trimmed by 5 bases and J by 4 bases, leaving 7 bases between them.

This rearrangement joins TRBV2 to TRBJ1-2; possible D gene TRBD1, 6 bases. This CDR3 is built from 10 residues. Trimming left V 9 bases short and J 8 bases short, with 10 bases between. Germline loops: CDR1 SNHLY, CDR2 FYNNEI. The CDR3 sequence is CARERGGYTF. As DNA, the CDR3 is TGTGCCAGGGAGAGGGGGGGCTACACCTTC.

The chain is built from TRBV2 and TRBJ1-5; D uncertain. V was trimmed by 6 bases and J by 5 bases, leaving 11 bases between them. Germline loops: CDR1 SNHLY, CDR2 FYNNEI. CDR3 size: 13 residues. CDR3 coding DNA: TGTGCCAGCAGGTGGACGGAGGATCAGCCCCAGCATTTT. Translating gives CASRWTEDQPQHF.

The chain links TRBV5-4 to TRBJ2-1; TRBD2 agrees at 12 bases. The germline CDR1 and CDR2 sequences are SGHNT and YYREEE (reference sequence). The CDR3 contains 15 residues. The trim removed 4 bases at V and 4 bases at J, leaving 3 bases unmatched. Written as DNA, the CDR3 is TGTGCCAGCAGCCCGACTAGCGGGAGTTACAATGAGCAGTTCTTC. Protein: CASSPTSGSYNEQFF.

This clone was seen a handful of times. This chain connects TRBV4-2 to TRBJ1-5; 7 bases align to TRBD1. V lost 4 bases, J lost 4 bases, and 4 bases stayed unmatched. The CDR3 covers 14 residues. Germline V gene lookup returns CDR1 LGHNA and CDR2 YNFKEQ. CDR3 sequence: CASSPDRQNQPQHF. CDR3 bases: TGTGCCAGCAGCCCGGACAGGCAAAATCAGCCCCAGCATTTT.

The V call is TRBV7-2, the J call TRBJ1-3; possibly TRBD1 for D (6 bases). V shed 10 bases and J shed 2 bases, with 9 bases lying between them. The germline CDR1 and CDR2 sequences are SGHTA and FQGNSA. This CDR3 contains 12 residues. This chain's CDR3 is CATNRAGNTIYF. DNA of the CDR3: TGTGCCACAAACAGGGCTGGAAACACCATATATTTT.

V is TRBV5-4 and J is TRBJ1-2; D uncertain. CDR3 length equals 15 residues. Germline V CDR1 and CDR2: SGHNT, YYREEE (reference sequence). The V gene lost 3 bases and the J gene lost 4 bases, with 16 bases spanning the gap. CDR3 nucleotide sequence: TGTGCCAGCAGCTCGCCCTCTCACGGTCTCTATGGCTACACCTTC. Translating it yields CASSSPSHGLYGYTF. The full variable domain, with the rest looked up from reference TRBV5-4 and TRBJ1-2, is ETGVTQSPTHLIKTRGQQVTLRCSSQSGHNTVSWYQQALGQGPQFIFQYYREEENGRGNFPPRFSGLQFPNYSSELNVNALELDDSALYLCASSSPSHGLYGYTFGSGTRLTVV.

This CDR3 reads CASSEPGTPIYGYTF. The CDR3 nucleotides are TGTGCCAGCAGTGAACCTGGGACTCCCATCTATGGCTACACCTTC. The V call is TRBV25-1, the J call TRBJ1-2, with D possibly being TRBD1 (5 bases). V was pared by 2 bases and J by 4 bases, with 14 bases between. This CDR3 is 15 amino acids long. Germline V gene data show CDR1 as MGHDK and CDR2 as SYGVNS.

This chain uses TRBV6-6 with TRBJ1-1, with unresolved D. CDR1 and CDR2 from the germline V gene are MNHNY and SVGAGI (reference sequence). This CDR3 has 13 residues. Trimming pared 2 bases from V and 1 base from J, leaving 5 bases between. The CDR3 loop reads CASSYTPNTEAFF. The CDR3 DNA reads TGTGCCAGCAGTTACACCCCGAACACTGAAGCTTTCTTT.

The CDR3 here is CASSQDQRGAGEQFF. CDR3 nucleotide sequence: TGTGCCAGCAGCCAAGACCAGCGGGGGGCGGGTGAGCAGTTCTTC. The V gene is TRBV4-2, the J gene TRBJ2-1; 9 bases map to TRBD2. Germline V gene data show CDR1 as LGHNA and CDR2 as YNFKEQ. The CDR3 loop spans 15 amino acids. The trim removed 0 bases at V and 9 bases at J, leaving 6 bases unmatched.

The chain uses TRBV19 and TRBJ1-5, with 10 bases matching TRBD1. The CDR3 is 16 amino acids. Germline trimming cut 2 bases from V and 9 bases from J; bases unmatched to any gene: 10. Germline V gene sequence: CDR1 LNHDA, CDR2 SQIVND (reference sequence). The chain's CDR3 is CASSIRVDRGHRPQHF. The CDR3 DNA follows: TGTGCCAGTAGTATAAGGGTAGACAGGGGGCACCGGCCCCAGCATTTT.

This clone occurred once. The V and J genes are TRBV10-3 and TRBJ1-5, with D possibly being TRBD1 (5 bases). Trimming left V 0 bases short and J 7 bases short, with 13 bases between. Germline V lookup: CDR1 ENHRY, CDR2 SYGVKD. The CDR3 covers 15 residues. The CDR3 DNA sequence: TGTGCCATCAGTGAGTCCGGGGCTCGGGGCCAGCCCCAGCATTTT. Residues: CAISESGARGQPQHF.